This T cell receptor beta chain emerged from a study of blood T cell repertoires in COVID-19. It was during active infection that Seattle patients were enrolled and then longitudinally followed. V was clipped by 7 bases and J by 3 bases; unmatched bases: 9. The CDR3 is 16 amino acids. Per the germline V gene, CDR1 is MNHEY and CDR2 is SMNVEV (reference sequence). The table came from immunoSEQ multiplex PCR; TCRdb's copy has only in-frame clones and leaves some out. The sample contains 440,000 or so clones, over 75% of which appear only once. Sequencing was carried out using peripheral blood. The sequence was obtained from a woman aged 40 to 49 with COVID-19, enrolled during active disease. This chain connects TRBV27 to TRBJ1-6; 7 bases line up with TRBD1. CDR3 sequence reads: CASTPTGLLYNSPLHF. DNA of the CDR3: TGTGCCAGCACCCCGACAGGGCTTCTCTATAATTCACCCCTCCACTTT.